The entry below describes one TCR beta chain. This entry comes from a study of control samples from healthy donors and cancer patients. Sequencing used immunoSEQ multiplex PCR; TCRdb keeps in-frame clones, though not all of them. The sample includes approximately 49,000 clones, 65% to 90% seen only once; the top ten take approximately 3%. Material: PBMCs. The TCR originated in a woman aged 45-65 years with lung cancer.

CDR3 loop: CASSLCEGGGELFF. DNA of the CDR3: TGTGCCAGCAGCTTATGCGAGGGGGGCGGGGAGCTGTTTTTT. The rearrangement links TRBV7-2 to TRBJ2-2, with D possibly being TRBD1 or TRBD2 (6 bases each). This CDR3 is built from 14 residues. From germline, CDR1 is SGHTA and CDR2 FQGNSA. V was shortened by 2 bases and J by 7 bases, with 11 bases between the two germline ends.